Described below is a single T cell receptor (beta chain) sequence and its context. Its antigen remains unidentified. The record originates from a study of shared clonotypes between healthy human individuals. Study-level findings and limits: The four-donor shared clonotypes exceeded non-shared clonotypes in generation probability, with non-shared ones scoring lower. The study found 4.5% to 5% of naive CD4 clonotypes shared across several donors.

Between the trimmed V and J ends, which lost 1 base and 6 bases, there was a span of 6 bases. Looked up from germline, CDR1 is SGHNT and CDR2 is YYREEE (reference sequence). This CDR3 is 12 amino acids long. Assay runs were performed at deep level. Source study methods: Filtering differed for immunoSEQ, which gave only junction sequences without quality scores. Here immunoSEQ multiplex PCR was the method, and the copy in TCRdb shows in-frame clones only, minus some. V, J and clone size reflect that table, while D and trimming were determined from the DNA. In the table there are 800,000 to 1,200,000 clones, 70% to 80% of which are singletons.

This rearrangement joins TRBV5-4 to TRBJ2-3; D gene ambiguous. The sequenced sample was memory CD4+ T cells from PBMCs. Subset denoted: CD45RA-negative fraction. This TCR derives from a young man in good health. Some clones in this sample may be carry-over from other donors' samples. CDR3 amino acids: CASSLNRDTQYF. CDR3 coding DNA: TGTGCCAGCAGCTTGAATCGGGATACGCAGTATTTT.